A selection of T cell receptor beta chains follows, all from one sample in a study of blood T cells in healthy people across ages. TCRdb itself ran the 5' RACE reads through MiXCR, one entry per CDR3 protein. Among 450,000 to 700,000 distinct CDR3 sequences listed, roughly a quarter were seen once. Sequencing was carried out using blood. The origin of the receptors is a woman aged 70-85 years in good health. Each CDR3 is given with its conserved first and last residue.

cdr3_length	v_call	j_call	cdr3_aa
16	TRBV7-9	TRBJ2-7	CASSLVYEGGSYEQYF
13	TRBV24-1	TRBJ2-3	CATSGSGVDTQYF
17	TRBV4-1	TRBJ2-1	CASSQGGSGGGRNEQFF
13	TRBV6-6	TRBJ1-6	CASSYVSGSPLHF
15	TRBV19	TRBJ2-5	CASSPQGRSRGTQYF
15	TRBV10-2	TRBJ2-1	CASSEQGLTYNEQFF
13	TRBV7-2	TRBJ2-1	CASSLEARREQFF
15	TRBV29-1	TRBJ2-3	CSAQRASGATDTQYF
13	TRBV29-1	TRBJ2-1	CSVQGGSYNEQFF
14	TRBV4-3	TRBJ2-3	CASSQDTSTDTQYF
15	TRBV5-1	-	CASSLGLGDINEQFF
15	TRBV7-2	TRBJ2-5	CASSSIAGGSYERYF
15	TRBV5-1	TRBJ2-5	CASSLGSSGQETQYF
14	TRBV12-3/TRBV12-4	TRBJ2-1	CASSPFRGVEGQFF
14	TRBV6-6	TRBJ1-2	CASSSVLSNYGYTF
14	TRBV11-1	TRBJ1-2	CASSLSPGMDGYTF
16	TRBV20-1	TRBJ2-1	CSARGGGRGGYNEQFF
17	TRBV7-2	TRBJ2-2	CASSLAVGSGSAGELFF
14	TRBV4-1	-	CASSQEQGAYEQYF
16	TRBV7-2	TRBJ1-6	CASSLPGQGTDSPLHF
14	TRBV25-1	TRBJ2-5	CASSLSQARETQYF
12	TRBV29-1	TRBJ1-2	CSVGGQANGYTF
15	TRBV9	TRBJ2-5	CASSVDGTRQETQYF
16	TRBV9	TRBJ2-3	CASSIQGATSTDTQYF
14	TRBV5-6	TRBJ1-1	CASSRRRIVAEAFF